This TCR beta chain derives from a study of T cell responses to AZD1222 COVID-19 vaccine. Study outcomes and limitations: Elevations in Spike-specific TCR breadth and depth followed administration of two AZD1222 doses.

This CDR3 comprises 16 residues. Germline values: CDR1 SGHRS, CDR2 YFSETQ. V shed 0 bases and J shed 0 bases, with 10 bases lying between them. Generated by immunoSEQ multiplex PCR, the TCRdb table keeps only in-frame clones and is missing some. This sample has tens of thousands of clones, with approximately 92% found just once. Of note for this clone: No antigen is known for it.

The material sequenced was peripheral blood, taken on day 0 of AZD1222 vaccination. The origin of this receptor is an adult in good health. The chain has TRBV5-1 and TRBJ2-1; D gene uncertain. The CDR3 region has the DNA TGCGCCAGCAGCTTGGATGCAAAGGGCTCCTACAATGAGCAGTTCTTC. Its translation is CASSLDAKGSYNEQFF. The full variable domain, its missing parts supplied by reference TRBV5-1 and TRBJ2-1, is KAGVTQTPRYLIKTRGQQVTLSCSPISGHRSVSWYQQTPGQGLQFLFEYFSETQRNKGNFPGRFSGRQFSNSRSEMNVSTLELGDSALYLCASSLDAKGSYNEQFFGPGTRLTVL.